The 25 T cell receptor beta chains below were found in one sample sequenced in a study of identical twins. TCRdb re-called the 5' RACE reads through MiXCR, storing one row per CDR3 protein. The table lists hundreds of thousands of distinct CDR3 sequences, 8.5% to 9% of them singletons. These data were also reused for a study on yellow fever vaccine responses in identical twins.

The specimen sequenced was PBMCs. Receptors originate from a woman aged 18 to 35 in good health.

This clonotype turned up a few times. This chain links TRBV5-1 with TRBJ2-4; D is undetermined. The CDR3 has 12 residues. V lost 3 bases, J lost 10 bases, and 11 bases lay in between. CDR1 SGHRS and CDR2 YFSETQ come from the germline V gene. In DNA, the CDR3 is TGCGCCAGCAGCTCTGACGGTTTAATTCAGTACTTC. This codes for CASSSDGLIQYF.

This clonotype has more than one count but fewer than ten. This chain uses TRBV7-2 with TRBJ2-1; a possible D gene is TRBD2 (5 bases). Germline V gene sequence: CDR1 SGHTA, CDR2 FQGNSA. V lost 0 bases to trimming and J lost 5 bases, with 17 bases between them. The CDR3 sequence is 17 residues long. The CDR3 loop is CASSLAKHPSNHNEQFF. The CDR3 DNA reads as TGTGCCAGCAGCTTAGCCAAGCACCCTAGCAACCACAATGAGCAGTTCTTC.

The J gene is TRBJ2-7, the V gene TRBV3-1, with D maybe TRBD2 (5 bases). The V gene lost 2 bases and the J gene lost 5 bases, with 16 bases spanning the gap. The CDR3 loop spans 15 amino acids. Germline CDR1 LGHDT, CDR2 YNNKEL (reference sequence). This CDR3 reads CASSQSRTSIHEQYF. The CDR3 nucleotides are TGTGCCAGCAGCCAATCCCGGACTTCGATACACGAGCAGTACTTC.

The chain carries TRBV7-9 and TRBJ2-7, with D possibly being TRBD2 (5 bases). Germline CDR1 is SEHNR and CDR2 is FQNEAQ (reference sequence). The CDR3 is 14 amino acids. The V end lost 3 bases, the J end lost 5 bases, and 14 bases lay between the germline ends. CDR3 residues: CASSLEADLDEQYF. For the CDR3, the DNA is TGTGCCAGCAGCTTGGAGGCGGACCTGGACGAGCAGTACTTC.

This sequence joins TRBV2 and TRBJ1-2, with D unclear. Germline V gene sequence: CDR1 SNHLY, CDR2 FYNNEI. This CDR3 is built from 16 residues. V lost 3 bases and J lost 2, with 16 bases in between. CDR3 nucleotides: TGTGCCAGCAGTGAGACTCGGGTCCAGCGGAACTATGGCTACACCTTC. This encodes CASSETRVQRNYGYTF.

This clonotype was recorded once. A much larger clone is a single base away; this may be a read error. The rearrangement joins TRBV7-2 to TRBJ2-7, with 7 nucleotides matching TRBD2. The CDR3 loop spans 13 amino acids. Per the germline V gene, CDR1 is SGHTA and CDR2 is FQGNSA. Losses at the gene ends were 5 bases for V and 3 bases for J; bases not matched to a gene: 4. CDR3 loop: CASSRLADYEQYF. The CDR3 DNA is TGTGCCAGCAGCCGACTAGCCGACTACGAGCAGTACTTC.

This clonotype was found a few times. The CDR3: CASSLAQGRPGNEQFF. CDR3 nucleotides: TGTGCCAGCAGCTTAGCGCAGGGCCGACCAGGCAATGAGCAGTTCTTC. The chain links TRBV7-8 to TRBJ2-1; maybe TRBD1 (5 bases). Trimming removed 0 bases from V and 6 bases from J, with 15 bases in between. Germline V gives CDR1 SGHVS, CDR2 FQNEAQ. The CDR3 contains 16 residues.

This chain joins TRBV18 and TRBJ2-5; D gene ambiguous. Germline loops: CDR1 KGHSH, CDR2 LQKENI. The CDR3 covers 14 residues. The V end was cut by 0 bases, the J end by 5 bases, with 10 bases between. The CDR3: CASSPPSQWETQYF. The CDR3 DNA reads as TGTGCCAGCTCACCACCGTCGCAGTGGGAGACCCAGTACTTC.

The chain combines TRBV5-1 with TRBJ2-3; the D is unclear. The CDR3 has 16 residues. The V end was cut by 0 bases, the J end by 2 bases, with 13 bases between. Germline loops: CDR1 SGHRS, CDR2 YFSETQ. CDR3 nucleotides: TGCGCCAGCAGCTTGGTCTTGGCAAGATTCACAGATACGCAGTATTTT. It specifies CASSLVLARFTDTQYF.

The table lists this clonotype with many counts. The chain links TRBV5-6 to TRBJ1-5; possibly TRBD1 for D (5 bases). Trimming took 4 bases from V and 0 from J, leaving 14 bases between them. The germline V gene has CDR1 SGHDT and CDR2 YYEEEE. The CDR3 extends over 16 amino acids. The CDR3 DNA follows: TGTGCCAGCAGCCAAAACCGGGGGGATAGCAATCAGCCCCAGCATTTT. Protein product: CASSQNRGDSNQPQHF.

The CDR3 DNA sequence: TGCGCCAGCAGCCCCTCCTTAGCGGGAGTCACAGATACGCAGTATTTT. Translation gives CASSPSLAGVTDTQYF. V and J are TRBV5-1 and TRBJ2-3; 9 nucleotides align to TRBD2. The germline V gene encodes CDR1 SGHRS and CDR2 YFSETQ. The CDR3 is made up of 16 amino acids. V was pared by 4 bases and J by 2 bases, with 8 bases of the junction left unmatched. The full variable domain, completed using reference TRBV5-1 and TRBJ2-3, is KAGVTQTPRYLIKTRGQQVTLSCSPISGHRSVSWYQQTPGQGLQFLFEYFSETQRNKGNFPGRFSGRQFSNSRSEMNVSTLELGDSALYLCASSPSLAGVTDTQYFGPGTRLTVL.

This clonotype was found many times. The chain has TRBV19 and TRBJ2-2, with 8 nucleotides matching TRBD2. The CDR3 consists of 15 residues. With V trimmed by 5 bases and J by 4 bases, 6 bases remained unmatched. Germline CDR1 is LNHDA and CDR2 is SQIVND (reference sequence). This CDR3 reads CASSSAGVSTGELFF. The DNA for the CDR3 is TGTGCCAGTAGTTCAGCGGGAGTAAGCACCGGGGAGCTGTTTTTT.

The rearrangement uses TRBV5-1 and TRBJ2-1, with TRBD2 identical over 7 bases. V lost 2 bases, J lost 8 bases, and 4 bases stayed unmatched. This CDR3 spans 13 amino acids. Germline V gene data show CDR1 as SGHRS and CDR2 as YFSETQ. CDR3 sequence: CASSLGGRDEQFF. Here the CDR3 DNA reads TGCGCCAGCAGCTTAGGAGGGAGGGATGAGCAGTTCTTC.

This clonotype was observed a few times. This may stem from a read error, because a much larger clone lies one nucleotide away. This chain links TRBV6-2 or TRBV6-3 with TRBJ2-5, with 10 bases aligning to TRBD2. This CDR3 comprises 14 residues. Per the germline V gene, CDR1 is MNHEY and CDR2 is SVGEGT. The V gene end was trimmed by 2 bases and the J gene end by 3 bases; junction bases not matched to a gene: 0. Written as DNA, the CDR3 is TGTGCCAGCAGTTACCTAGCGGGAGAAGAGACCCAGTACTTC. It codes for CASSYLAGEETQYF.

The genes are TRBV6-5 and TRBJ1-2; TRBD1 might be the D (6 bases). Trimming removed 6 bases at V and 8 bases at J, with 19 bases between. CDR1 and CDR2 (germline): MNHEY, SVGAGI. This CDR3 spans 14 amino acids. In DNA form, the CDR3 reads TGTGCCAGCAGACTCGGACAGTCCCCTAAAGGCTACACCTTC. Its translation is CASRLGQSPKGYTF.

This clonotype was picked up many times. The chain recombines TRBV12-3 or TRBV12-4 with TRBJ2-1; 8 nucleotides align to TRBD1. V was pared by 6 bases and J by 7 bases, with 8 bases of the junction left unmatched. The CDR3 is 14 amino acids. The CDR3: CASRAGGLGNEQFF. CDR3 DNA sequence: TGTGCCAGCAGAGCAGGGGGCTTGGGGAATGAGCAGTTCTTC.

This clonotype showed up just a few times. The chain carries TRBV7-9 and TRBJ1-4, with 8 positions matching TRBD1. The CDR3 spans 13 residues. CDR1 and CDR2 (germline): SEHNR, FQNEAQ (reference sequence). V gave up 6 bases and J gave up 8 bases; unmatched junction bases: 5. CDR3 loop: CASSRGQVEKLFF. CDR3 in DNA: TGTGCCAGCAGTAGGGGACAGGTGGAAAAACTGTTTTTT.

V and J are TRBV7-9 and TRBJ2-2; TRBD1 matches at 9 bases. Germline-derived CDR1 and CDR2 are SEHNR and FQNEAQ (reference sequence). V was clipped by 6 bases and J by 5 bases; unmatched bases: 13. The CDR3 runs to 17 residues. The CDR3: CASRSGQGQGKTGELFF. In DNA form, the CDR3 reads TGTGCCAGCAGATCAGGACAGGGGCAGGGGAAAACCGGGGAGCTGTTTTTT.

This clonotype was seen a few times. The chain has TRBV29-1 and TRBJ2-7; a weak D match, TRBD2 (6 bases). The germline V gene has CDR1 SQVTM and CDR2 ANQGSEA. The CDR3 spans 12 residues. V shed 3 bases and J shed 3 bases, with 9 bases lying between them. The chain's CDR3 is CSVEGRHYEQYF. CDR3 DNA: TGCAGCGTTGAGGGGAGGCACTACGAGCAGTACTTC.

The V and J genes are TRBV7-9 and TRBJ2-7; 9 bases are a match to TRBD1. The CDR3 spans 14 residues. Germline lookup yields CDR1 SEHNR and CDR2 FQNEAQ (reference sequence). Trimming cost V 5 bases and J 5 bases; bases outside gene matches: 7. CDR3 in amino acids: CASSERQGGDEQYF. In DNA, the CDR3 is TGTGCCAGCAGCGAGAGACAGGGGGGCGACGAGCAGTACTTC.

The CDR3 loop reads CASTWSLQTQYF. For the CDR3, the DNA is TGTGCCAGCACCTGGTCGTTGCAGACCCAGTACTTC. The chain is built from TRBV21-1 and TRBJ2-5. TRBV21-1 has pseudogene status. The CDR3 contains 12 residues.

This clonotype was seen more than once but under ten times. The rearrangement uses TRBV10-3 and TRBJ1-1; 9 bases map to TRBD1. Germline assignment: CDR1 ENHRY and CDR2 SYGVKD. The CDR3 consists of 14 residues. The V and J ends lost 6 bases and 5 bases, in that order; junction bases with no gene match: 7. The CDR3, as DNA: TGTGCCATCAGCGAGACAGGGGGAGAAACTGAAGCTTTCTTT. Encoded protein: CAISETGGETEAFF.

This clonotype has at least ten counts. The rearrangement joins TRBV6-1 to TRBJ1-2; D call uncertain. This CDR3 has 12 amino acids. V dropped 3 bases and J dropped 4 bases, with 6 bases sitting between them. CDR1 MNHNS and CDR2 SASEGT come from the germline V gene. The CDR3 sequence is CASSDQVYGYTF. CDR3 DNA: TGTGCCAGCAGTGACCAGGTCTATGGCTACACCTTC.

The table lists this clonotype with a few counts. The gene calls are TRBV5-1 and TRBJ2-1; perhaps TRBD2 as D (6 bases). The CDR3 loop spans 16 amino acids. The V and J ends lost 3 bases and 0 bases respectively, with 13 bases between them. The V gene's germline CDR1 is SGHRS and CDR2 YFSETQ. The CDR3 here is CASSSAWDSSYNEQFF. In nucleotides, the CDR3 is TGCGCCAGCAGCTCAGCATGGGACTCCTCCTACAATGAGCAGTTCTTC.

V is TRBV5-4 and J is TRBJ2-3; 10 bases align to TRBD2. This CDR3 spans 15 amino acids. Germline CDR1 and CDR2: SGHNT and YYREEE (reference sequence). V shed 1 base and J 4 bases; nucleotides not matched to a gene: 3. CDR3 bases: TGTGCCAGCAGCTTGACTAGCGGGATATCAGATACGCAGTATTTT. Encoded protein: CASSLTSGISDTQYF.